This TCR beta chain was sequenced in a study of blood T cell repertoires in COVID-19. At the level of the study: Nucleic acid was either cDNA or gDNA, and it came from T cells, B-cell-depleted T cells, or PBMCs.

Source study methods: Counts of nucleated cells, estimated from reference gene primer amplification, were obtained. Sequenced by immunoSEQ multiplex PCR; TCRdb stores in-frame clones only, minus some. V and J calls and clone size are copied from that table; D and trimming were computed from the DNA. The sample gives roughly 200,000 clones, 65% to 90% of which show up once; roughly 4% is in the top ten. The study assigned cohorts using participant-reported clinical history. Exposed volunteers were people who met a COVID-19 case within 2 weeks before study entry. Germline V lookup: CDR1 LNHDA, CDR2 SQIVND (reference sequence). The CDR3 totals 14 residues. V shed 6 bases and J shed 0 bases, with 11 bases lying between them. This clone was found a few times.

Sequencing input: PBMCs or T cells enriched from blood (not recorded which). The TCR sequence derives from a woman aged 25 to 39 who had been exposed to COVID-19. This chain links TRBV19 with TRBJ1-1; D remains unclear. The CDR3 DNA sequence: TGTGCCAGTAGCGAAGACAACCTGAACACTGAAGCTTTCTTT. It specifies CASSEDNLNTEAFF.